The 23 T cell receptor beta chains below all came from one sample that was sequenced in a study of blood T cell repertoires in COVID-19. Sequencing was performed with immunoSEQ multiplex PCR; in TCRdb, only in-frame clones are kept and a portion is missing. There are about 300,000 clones in the sample; approximately 84% occur only once, and around 4.6% lies in the top ten. The sample comprised PBMCs or T cells enriched from blood (not recorded which). These receptors were obtained from a man in his thirties or forties who had recovered from COVID-19.

The chain links TRBV14 to TRBJ2-5; 9 nucleotides line up with TRBD2. CDR1 SGHDN and CDR2 FVKESK come from the germline V gene. The junction had 8 bases not matched to a gene; V was cut back by 1 base and J by 5 bases. The CDR3 has 16 residues. The CDR3 is CASSQARAGGRETQYF. Written as DNA, the CDR3 is TGTGCCAGCAGCCAAGCGCGAGCGGGGGGCCGGGAGACCCAGTACTTC.

A word on this clone: Distinct nucleotide sequences in the sample also encode this CDR3. In nucleotides, the CDR3 is TGTGCCAGCTCGCCGGGACAGGGCAATGGCTACACCTTC. Translating it yields CASSPGQGNGYTF. V gene TRBV18 combines with J gene TRBJ1-2; TRBD1 agrees at 9 bases. Unmatched junction bases numbered 5, after V lost 6 bases and J lost 6 bases. CDR3 size: 13 residues. The V gene's germline CDR1 is KGHSH and CDR2 LQKENI.

This chain uses TRBV19 with TRBJ1-5; TRBD1 aligns across 10 bases. Germline CDR1 and CDR2: LNHDA and SQIVND (reference sequence). The CDR3 consists of 18 residues. Losses at the gene ends were 4 bases for V and 7 bases for J; bases not matched to a gene: 16. CDR3 nucleotides: TGTGCCAGTAGTACGGACAGGAAACCGGGACAGGGGAAGCAGCCCCAGCATTTT. Translated: CASSTDRKPGQGKQPQHF.

The chain combines TRBV30 with TRBJ2-1, with 12 bases that match TRBD2. Germline lookup yields CDR1 GTSNPN and CDR2 SVGIG (reference sequence). The CDR3 extends over 13 amino acids. Losses at the gene ends were 3 bases for V and 7 bases for J; bases not matched to a gene: 1. As DNA, the CDR3 is TGTGCCTGGAGCGGGACTAGCGGGAATGAGCAGTTCTTC. Translating gives CAWSGTSGNEQFF.

The chain combines TRBV2 with TRBJ1-2, with 8 bases fitting TRBD1. Trimming at V came to 7 bases and at J to 8 bases, leaving 9 bases not matched to a gene. The CDR3 is 13 residues long. The V gene's germline CDR1 is SNHLY and CDR2 FYNNEI. The DNA for the CDR3 is TGTGCCAGCAAAGGGGACAGGTTGGAAGGCTACACCTTC. It specifies CASKGDRLEGYTF.

The chain has TRBV6-4 and TRBJ1-5, with TRBD1 as a possible D gene (6 bases). V shed 5 bases and J shed 3 bases, with 14 bases lying between them. The CDR3 consists of 15 residues. CDR1 is MRHNA, CDR2 SNTAGT, per germline. The CDR3 here is CASSLQGVDNQPQHF. DNA of the CDR3: TGTGCCAGCAGTCTACAGGGCGTGGACAATCAGCCCCAGCATTTT.

This clone has a handful of counts. The J gene is TRBJ1-4, the V gene TRBV5-6; D possibly corresponds to TRBD1 (6 bases). Germline lookup yields CDR1 SGHDT and CDR2 YYEEEE. The CDR3 length is 15 residues. V lost 3 bases and J lost 5, with 14 bases in between. The CDR3 loop is CASSYRASRNEKLFF. Written as DNA, the CDR3 is TGTGCCAGCAGCTACAGGGCAAGCAGGAATGAAAAACTGTTTTTT.

The chain is built from TRBV30 and TRBJ2-2, with no clear D. Per the germline V gene, CDR1 is GTSNPN and CDR2 is SVGIG (reference sequence). The length of the CDR3 is 16 residues. V dropped 4 bases and J dropped 3 bases, with 18 bases sitting between them. The CDR3 reads CAWILGGGGDTGELFF. DNA for the CDR3: TGTGCCTGGATTCTCGGCGGCGGTGGTGACACCGGGGAGCTGTTTTTT.

The V call is TRBV20-1, the J call TRBJ2-2; 8 nucleotides align to TRBD2. This CDR3 is built from 16 residues. V was pared by 3 bases and J by 4 bases, with 10 bases of the junction left unmatched. The germline V gene has CDR1 DFQATT and CDR2 SNEGSKA (reference sequence). The CDR3 bases are TGCAGTGCTAGTCCCCGGGAGGGCCAGGTCACCGGGGAGCTGTTTTTT. Translated: CSASPREGQVTGELFF.

This clone has only one observation. V usage is TRBV5-6 and J usage is TRBJ2-7; the D gene is possibly TRBD1 (6 bases). The CDR3 spans 14 residues. Trimming removed 2 bases at V and 2 bases at J, with 11 bases between. Per the germline V gene, CDR1 is SGHDT and CDR2 is YYEEEE. CDR3 amino acids: CASSFAQGPYEQYF. The CDR3 DNA sequence: TGTGCCAGCAGCTTTGCGCAGGGGCCCTACGAGCAGTACTTC.

The chain is built from TRBV6-5 and TRBJ1-5; D not resolved. Germline V gives CDR1 MNHEY, CDR2 SVGAGI. Trimming left V 9 bases short and J 3 bases short, with 9 bases between. The CDR3 consists of 12 residues. Here the CDR3 DNA reads TGTGCCAGTTGGCAGAACAATCAGCCCCAGCATTTT. Translating it yields CASWQNNQPQHF.

The chain uses TRBV14 and TRBJ1-6, with unresolved D. There are 14 residues in the CDR3. Trimming left V 4 bases short and J 5 bases short, with 9 bases between. Germline lookup yields CDR1 SGHDN and CDR2 FVKESK. As DNA, the CDR3 is TGTGCCAGCAGCCTTTTTTCGGATAATTCACCCCTCCACTTT. Residues: CASSLFSDNSPLHF. Full variable domain (missing parts from reference TRBV14 and TRBJ1-6): EAGVTQFPSHSVIEKGQTVTLRCDPISGHDNLYWYRRVMGKEIKFLLHFVKESKQDESGMPNNRFLAERTGGTYSTLKVQPAELEDSGVYFCASSLFSDNSPLHFGNGTRLTVT.

The chain recombines TRBV11-2 with TRBJ2-2; D may be TRBD2 (5 bases). CDR3 length equals 15 residues. The V and J ends lost 5 bases and 6 bases respectively, with 16 bases between them. Germline V gives CDR1 SGHAT, CDR2 FQNNGV. The CDR3 loop is CASSPRGTTPGELFF. CDR3 coding DNA: TGTGCCAGCAGCCCACGGGGAACAACACCCGGGGAGCTGTTTTTT.

The chain joins TRBV5-1 to TRBJ1-1; possible D gene TRBD1, 6 bases. Trimming removed 9 bases at V and 4 bases at J, with 22 bases between. The germline gives CDR1 SGHRS, CDR2 YFSETQ. The CDR3 consists of 15 residues. The CDR3 reads CATTLPGEKGTEAFF. The CDR3 DNA is TGCGCCACTACTCTGCCAGGGGAGAAGGGCACTGAAGCTTTCTTT.

The chain is built from TRBV24-1 and TRBJ2-1; possible D gene TRBD1, 6 bases. Looked up from germline, CDR1 is KGHDR and CDR2 is SFDVKD. There are 14 residues in the CDR3. V dropped 4 bases and J dropped 4 bases, with 10 bases sitting between them. CDR3 in DNA: TGTGCCACCAGTGACCGTGGACAGTACAATGAGCAGTTCTTC. It codes for CATSDRGQYNEQFF.

The V call is TRBV27, the J call TRBJ1-2; 9 bases agree with TRBD1. CDR1 and CDR2 from the germline V gene are MNHEY and SMNVEV (reference sequence). Losses at the gene ends were 3 bases for V and 5 bases for J; bases not matched to a gene: 7. CDR3 length equals 15 residues. Here the CDR3 reads CASSFLSGTGYGYTF. The CDR3 DNA follows: TGTGCCAGCAGTTTCCTCTCCGGGACAGGGTATGGCTACACCTTC.

This chain uses TRBV7-8 with TRBJ2-7; D remains unclear. Between the trimmed V and J ends, which lost 1 base and 2 bases, there was a span of 12 bases. Germline CDR1 and CDR2: SGHVS and FQNEAQ. The CDR3 totals 15 residues. The CDR3: CASSLDPPITYEQYF. Written as DNA, the CDR3 is TGTGCCAGCAGCTTAGACCCACCTATAACCTACGAGCAGTACTTC.

CDR3 sequence reads: CASTPVGGLNTEAFF. The CDR3 region has the DNA TGCGCCAGCACCCCGGTGGGGGGGCTGAACACTGAAGCTTTCTTT. The genes are TRBV10-2 and TRBJ1-1; perhaps TRBD1 as D (6 bases). The CDR3 runs to 15 residues. Germline V CDR1 and CDR2: WSHSY, SAAADI. Deletions cut 7 bases from V and 0 bases from J, with 15 bases between.

The V and J genes are TRBV12-5 and TRBJ1-3; D is ambiguous. CDR1 is LGHNT, CDR2 FRNRAP, per germline. V was clipped by 6 bases and J by 5 bases, with 14 bases between them. This CDR3 comprises 14 residues. The CDR3 DNA reads as TGTGCTAGTGGGCCCGGGGAGGGTCGAAACACCATATATTTT. This codes for CASGPGEGRNTIYF.

This chain links TRBV7-9 with TRBJ2-7; D ambiguous. V gave up 0 bases and J gave up 5 bases, with 11 bases separating them. CDR1 is SEHNR, CDR2 FQNEAQ, per germline (reference sequence). The CDR3 is made up of 14 amino acids. This CDR3 is CASSLAVVTNEQYF. The DNA for the CDR3 is TGTGCCAGCAGCTTAGCCGTCGTGACAAACGAGCAGTACTTC.

CDR3 sequence reads: CASTEVRGLSTDTQYF. CDR3 sequence (DNA): TGTGCCAGCACCGAGGTGAGGGGGCTCAGCACAGATACGCAGTATTTT. The chain carries TRBV19 and TRBJ2-3, with 7 bases that match TRBD1. Looked up from germline, CDR1 is LNHDA and CDR2 is SQIVND (reference sequence). The CDR3 is 16 residues long. V was pared by 9 bases and J by 0 bases, with 12 bases of the junction left unmatched.

The chain carries TRBV4-1 and TRBJ2-1, with 10 bases that match TRBD2. Germline V gives CDR1 MGHRA, CDR2 YSYEKL. There are 15 residues in the CDR3. Trimming removed 3 bases from V and 10 bases from J; junction bases left unmatched: 9. The DNA for the CDR3 is TGCGCCAGCAGCCATGGGCTAGCGGGAGAGAGGGAGCAGTTCTTC. This sequence encodes CASSHGLAGEREQFF.

V usage is TRBV5-6 and J usage is TRBJ2-5; D may be TRBD1 (5 bases). This CDR3 comprises 16 residues. Germline CDR1 SGHDT, CDR2 YYEEEE. The germline V and J ends were trimmed by 0 bases and 6 bases, with 18 bases remaining between them. The CDR3: CASSLEVGRIGKTQYF. In nucleotides, the CDR3 is TGTGCCAGCAGCTTGGAGGTGGGGCGTATTGGAAAGACCCAGTACTTC.